Below, 10 T cell receptor beta chains from the same sample are listed, as sequenced in a study of Graves' ophthalmopathy and Graves' hyperthyroidism. Investigators amplified TCR beta CDR3 regions from RNA transcripts. RT-PCR was first run with HTBI primers, then multiplex PCR in a second round. Each CDR3 protein gets one entry after TCRdb re-called the multiplex PCR reads with MiXCR. The repertoire holds about 660,000 distinct CDR3 sequences, with 35% to 50% as singletons. Sequencing was performed on peripheral blood. The receptor source for this set is an adult man with Graves' ophthalmopathy.

Notes on this clonotype: A read error may explain this, as a much larger clone is one base away. CDR3 nucleotide sequence: TGTGCCAGCAGTTTGATGGGAGCGGGCCAAGAGACCCAGTACTTC. Its translation is CASSLMGAGQETQYF. This sequence joins TRBV12-3 or TRBV12-4 and TRBJ2-5, with D possibly matching TRBD2 (6 bases). The CDR3 has 15 residues. Between the trimmed V and J ends, which lost 3 bases and 1 base, there was a span of 12 bases.

This clonotype was counted ten times or more. The chain combines TRBV10-3 with TRBJ2-7; 8 nucleotides match TRBD2. V gave up 7 bases and J gave up 2 bases; unmatched junction bases: 7. Germline V gene data show CDR1 as ENHRY and CDR2 as SYGVKD. The CDR3 totals 14 residues. The CDR3 region is CAIIERGPTYEQYF. CDR3 nucleotides: TGTGCCATCATCGAGCGGGGGCCGACCTACGAGCAGTACTTC.

This clonotype was counted many times. The chain combines TRBV19 with TRBJ1-4; 9 bases are shared with TRBD1. The ends lost 7 bases at V and 8 bases at J; junction bases unmatched: 5. The CDR3 runs to 13 residues. CDR1 and CDR2 from the germline V gene are LNHDA and SQIVND (reference sequence). CDR3 residues: CASTGQGHEKLFF. CDR3 nucleotides: TGTGCCAGTACGGGACAGGGTCACGAAAAACTGTTTTTT.

The V gene is TRBV11-2, the J gene TRBJ2-7, with 14 bases aligning to TRBD2. The germline V gene encodes CDR1 SGHAT and CDR2 FQNNGV. V was pared by 5 bases and J by 2 bases, with 5 bases of the junction left unmatched. This CDR3 has 16 amino acids. The CDR3 sequence is CASSPATSGRAYEQYF. DNA for the CDR3: TGTGCCAGCAGCCCGGCGACTAGCGGGAGGGCCTACGAGCAGTACTTC. Full variable domain (rest looked up from reference TRBV11-2 and TRBJ2-7): EAGVAQSPRYKIIEKRQSVAFWCNPISGHATLYWYQQILGQGPKLLIQFQNNGVVDDSQLPKDRFSAERLKGVDSTLKIQPAKLEDSAVYLCASSPATSGRAYEQYFGPGTRLTVT.

The rearrangement uses TRBV4-2 and TRBJ2-7, with TRBD1 matching over 10 bases. This CDR3 is 16 amino acids long. The germline CDR1 and CDR2 sequences are LGHNA and YNFKEQ. Trimming cost V 0 bases and J 3 bases; bases outside gene matches: 5. CDR3 loop: CASSQDPGTGDYEQYF. CDR3 nucleotides: TGTGCCAGCAGCCAAGATCCCGGGACAGGGGACTACGAGCAGTACTTC.

The chain employs TRBV12-3 or TRBV12-4 and TRBJ2-2; 7 bases line up with TRBD2. Trimming at V came to 1 base and at J to 0 bases, leaving 5 bases not matched to a gene. This CDR3 contains 17 residues. The CDR3, as DNA: TGTGCCAGCAGTTTAGGGACTAGGGGTGCGAACACCGGGGAGCTGTTTTTT. Amino acids: CASSLGTRGANTGELFF.

The rearrangement uses TRBV19 and TRBJ2-7, with D tentatively TRBD1 or TRBD2 (7 bases each). CDR1 and CDR2 from the germline V gene are LNHDA and SQIVND (reference sequence). The CDR3 runs to 15 residues. V dropped 2 bases and J dropped 2 bases, with 13 bases sitting between them. This CDR3 reads CASSITQGGAYEQYF. CDR3 DNA: TGTGCCAGTAGTATAACCCAGGGGGGGGCCTACGAGCAGTACTTC.

Ten or more counts support this clonotype. The chain combines TRBV7-9 with TRBJ2-7; 7 bases are shared with TRBD1. V dropped 4 bases and J dropped 2; count of bases not matched to a gene: 5. Per the germline V gene, CDR1 is SEHNR and CDR2 is FQNEAQ (reference sequence). CDR3 length: 14 amino acids. The CDR3: CASSSGQFPYEQYF. DNA for the CDR3: TGTGCCAGCAGCTCGGGACAGTTCCCCTACGAGCAGTACTTC.

This clonotype came up once. One end of the junction varies from germline; a read error may be responsible. The chain carries TRBV7-9 and TRBJ2-2; 7 positions match TRBD1. This CDR3 is built from 17 residues. Germline CDR1 SEHNR, CDR2 FQNEAQ (reference sequence). CDR3 DNA: TGCGCCAGCAGCCACAGCACTAGGGGGCCCAACACCGGGGAGCTGTTTTTT. Amino acid sequence: CASSHSTRGPNTGELFF.

The V and J genes are TRBV2 and TRBJ2-7; the match to TRBD1 covers 8 bases. Germline trimming cut 8 bases from V and 12 bases from J; bases unmatched to any gene: 18. The CDR3 consists of 14 residues. The germline V gene encodes CDR1 SNHLY and CDR2 FYNNEI. CDR3 in amino acids: CASLTQGVGEKLYF. The CDR3 nucleotides are TGTGCCAGCCTTACACAGGGGGTAGGAGAAAAACTGTACTTC.